The 14 T cell receptor beta chains below come from one sample, sequenced in a study of cytomegalovirus exposure and HLA in healthy donors. Amplification used 60 Vbeta primers and 13 Jbeta primers. Profiled with immunoSEQ multiplex PCR; TCRdb holds only in-frame clones, not every one. The repertoire holds hundreds of thousands of clones, with about 80% as singletons. Material: PBMCs. The receptors here all came from an older woman in good health and CMV-seropositive.

J is TRBJ2-7 and V is TRBV10-1; TRBD1 matches 9 bases. The CDR3 totals 14 residues. Germline-derived CDR1 and CDR2 are WNHNN and SYGVQD (reference sequence). V shed 6 bases and J 6 bases; nucleotides not matched to a gene: 9. CDR3 protein: CASSAGDREFEQYF. In DNA, the CDR3 is TGCGCCAGCAGCGCGGGGGACAGGGAGTTCGAGCAGTACTTC.

This clone was seen a handful of times. The CDR3 reads CATLQGVGQPQHF. The CDR3 bases are TGTGCCACTTTACAGGGGGTAGGTCAGCCCCAGCATTTT. This sequence joins TRBV19 and TRBJ1-5; 8 bases map to TRBD1. CDR1 LNHDA and CDR2 SQIVND come from the germline V gene (reference sequence). The CDR3 is made up of 13 amino acids. V dropped 10 bases and J dropped 6; count of bases not matched to a gene: 8.

The chain joins TRBV10-2 to TRBJ1-1; TRBD1 aligns across 7 bases. CDR3 length: 13 residues. The trim removed 4 bases at V and 8 bases at J, leaving 7 bases unmatched. Germline lookup yields CDR1 WSHSY and CDR2 SAAADI. DNA for the CDR3: TGCGCCAGCAGTGTCGACAGGGCAAACGAAGCTTTCTTT. Its protein is CASSVDRANEAFF.

The chain employs TRBV6-5 and TRBJ2-7; 9 nucleotides align to TRBD2. The CDR3 is 14 amino acids. Germline loops: CDR1 MNHEY, CDR2 SVGAGI. V lost 7 bases, J lost 0 bases, and 4 bases stayed unmatched. The CDR3 bases are TGTGCCAGCACCAAGCGGGAGGCCTCCTACGAGCAGTACTTC. Translated, it gives CASTKREASYEQYF.

The chain carries TRBV2 and TRBJ2-2, with TRBD2 identical over 9 bases. Germline values: CDR1 SNHLY, CDR2 FYNNEI. CDR3 length: 16 amino acids. V gave up 3 bases and J gave up 2 bases; unmatched junction bases: 4. The CDR3 reads CASSDLLAGNTGELFF. In nucleotides, the CDR3 is TGTGCCAGCAGTGACCTACTAGCGGGTAACACCGGGGAGCTGTTTTTT.

The chain is built from TRBV2 and TRBJ2-3; 13 bases line up with TRBD2. Germline CDR1 SNHLY, CDR2 FYNNEI. The V gene end was trimmed by 6 bases and the J gene end by 5 bases; junction bases not matched to a gene: 8. The CDR3 covers 16 residues. Here the CDR3 reads CASRTRLAGGEDTQYF. DNA of the CDR3: TGTGCCAGCAGGACCCGACTAGCGGGGGGCGAAGATACGCAGTATTTT.

The chain couples TRBV28 to TRBJ2-7, with TRBD1 matching 8 bases. Germline-derived CDR1 and CDR2 are MDHEN and SYDVKM. There are 14 residues in the CDR3. Unmatched junction bases numbered 3, after V lost 3 bases and J lost 2 bases. DNA for the CDR3: TGTGCCAGCAGTTTGGGGGACAGGCCCTACGAGCAGTACTTC. It codes for CASSLGDRPYEQYF.

This clone has a handful of counts. This chain uses TRBV19 with TRBJ1-2, with TRBD1 as a possible D gene (5 bases). V dropped 10 bases and J dropped 2 bases, with 14 bases sitting between them. CDR3 length: 13 amino acids. CDR1 is LNHDA, CDR2 SQIVND, per germline (reference sequence). The CDR3 loop is CATSTGGNYGYTF. The CDR3 DNA sequence: TGTGCCACCTCCACGGGGGGGAACTATGGCTACACCTTC.

The gene calls are TRBV28 and TRBJ1-1, with D possibly being TRBD1 (6 bases). CDR3 length equals 15 residues. Per the germline V gene, CDR1 is MDHEN and CDR2 is SYDVKM. V lost 4 bases and J lost 0, with 12 bases in between. CDR3 bases: TGTGCCAGCAGTTCCGGACAGCACATGAACACTGAAGCTTTCTTT. Translating it yields CASSSGQHMNTEAFF. Together with reference TRBV28 and TRBJ1-1, the CDR3 gives the full variable domain: DVKVTQSSRYLVKRTGEKVFLECVQDMDHENMFWYRQDPGLGLRLIYFSYDVKMKEKGDIPEGYSVSREKKERFSLILESASTNQTSMYLCASSSGQHMNTEAFFGQGTRLTVV.

The CDR3 is CASSLAGSEKLFF. The CDR3 DNA follows: TGTGCCAGCAGCTTAGCGGGGAGTGAAAAACTGTTTTTT. This chain connects TRBV7-9 to TRBJ1-4; D remains unclear. CDR3 length: 13 amino acids. Germline V gene sequence: CDR1 SEHNR, CDR2 FQNEAQ (reference sequence). The V end lost 0 bases, the J end lost 7 bases, and 6 bases lay between the germline ends. Looking up the rest from reference TRBV7-9 and TRBJ1-4 gives the full variable domain: DTGVSQNPRHKITKRGQNVTFRCDPISEHNRLYWYRQTLGQGPEFLTYFQNEAQLEKSRLLSDRFSAERPKGSFSTLEIQRTEQGDSAMYLCASSLAGSEKLFFGSGTQLSVL.

This clone was picked up a small number of times. The chain recombines TRBV30 with TRBJ1-1; D perhaps matches TRBD1 (5 bases). V was trimmed by 2 bases and J by 5 bases, leaving 15 bases between them. Germline V gene data show CDR1 as GTSNPN and CDR2 as SVGIG (reference sequence). The CDR3 sequence is 14 residues long. The CDR3 here is CAWSKGPGTTEAFF. CDR3 sequence (DNA): TGTGCCTGGAGTAAGGGCCCAGGGACTACTGAAGCTTTCTTT.

The V gene is TRBV7-2, the J gene TRBJ2-3; unclear D gene. The CDR3 contains 13 residues. V was shortened by 3 bases and J by 5 bases, with 9 bases between the two germline ends. Looked up from germline, CDR1 is SGHTA and CDR2 is FQGNSA. CDR3 DNA: TGTGCCAGCAGCTTCTCCCCCGGAGATACGCAGTATTTT. Translating it yields CASSFSPGDTQYF.

This clone has more than one count but fewer than ten. V usage is TRBV6-1 and J usage is TRBJ2-7; D unresolved. The CDR3 loop spans 15 amino acids. Trimming took off 5 bases at V and 7 bases at J, with 21 bases between the two ends. Germline lookup yields CDR1 MNHNS and CDR2 SASEGT. CDR3 in amino acids: CASSQSYSGGEEQYF. The CDR3 bases are TGTGCCAGCAGTCAGTCTTATTCGGGTGGTGAAGAGCAGTACTTC.

A few counts support this clone. The chain combines TRBV4-1 with TRBJ1-4, with a tentative D call TRBD1 (5 bases). V was trimmed by 6 bases and J by 10 bases, leaving 24 bases between them. The CDR3 has 16 residues. CDR1 and CDR2 from the germline V gene are MGHRA and YSYEKL. CDR3 nucleotides: TGCGCCAGCAGACGAATGGTGGGTGACAGTGTGGGAAAACTGTTTTTT. As protein: CASRRMVGDSVGKLFF.